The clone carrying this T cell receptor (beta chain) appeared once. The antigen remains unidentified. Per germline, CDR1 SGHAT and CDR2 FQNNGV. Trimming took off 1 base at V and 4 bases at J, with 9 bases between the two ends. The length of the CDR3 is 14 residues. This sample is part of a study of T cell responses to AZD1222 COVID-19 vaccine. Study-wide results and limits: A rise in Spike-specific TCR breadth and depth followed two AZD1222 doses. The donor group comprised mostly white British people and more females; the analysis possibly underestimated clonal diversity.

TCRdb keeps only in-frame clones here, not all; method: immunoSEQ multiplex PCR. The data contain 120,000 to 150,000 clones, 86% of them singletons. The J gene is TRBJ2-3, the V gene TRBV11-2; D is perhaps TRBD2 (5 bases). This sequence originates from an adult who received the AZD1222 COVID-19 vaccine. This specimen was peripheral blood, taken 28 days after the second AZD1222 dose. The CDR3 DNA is TGTGCCAGCAGCTTAGGGTTCGGGGCAGATACGCAGTATTTT. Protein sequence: CASSLGFGADTQYF.